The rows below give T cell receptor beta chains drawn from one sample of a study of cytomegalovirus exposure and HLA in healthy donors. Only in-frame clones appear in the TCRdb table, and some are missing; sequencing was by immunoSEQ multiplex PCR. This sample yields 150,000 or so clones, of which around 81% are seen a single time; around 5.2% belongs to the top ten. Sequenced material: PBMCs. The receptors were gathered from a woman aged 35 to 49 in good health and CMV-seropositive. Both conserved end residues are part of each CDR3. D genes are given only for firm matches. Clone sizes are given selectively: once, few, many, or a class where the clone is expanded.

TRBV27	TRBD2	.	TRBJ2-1	CASSLGTSGSGEQFF	TGTGCCAGCAGTTTGGGTACTAGCGGGAGTGGTGAGCAGTTCTTC
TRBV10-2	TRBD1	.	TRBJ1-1	CASRVTGGNTEAFF	TGCGCCAGCAGGGTGACAGGGGGGAACACTGAAGCTTTCTTT
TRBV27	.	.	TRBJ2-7	CASSLQGRRDEQYF	TGTGCCAGCAGTTTGCAGGGGCGACGGGACGAGCAGTACTTC
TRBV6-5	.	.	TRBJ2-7	CASSPTAGSSYEQYF	TGTGCCAGCAGTCCGACAGCGGGCAGCTCCTACGAGCAGTACTTC
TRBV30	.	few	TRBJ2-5	CAWGPLISQETQYF	TGTGCCTGGGGGCCCCTAATCAGCCAAGAGACCCAGTACTTC
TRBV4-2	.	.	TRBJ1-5	CASSGKRVDQPQHF	TGTGCCAGCAGTGGTAAGAGGGTGGATCAGCCCCAGCATTTT
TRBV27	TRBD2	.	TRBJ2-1	CASSFLAGDNEQFF	TGTGCCAGCAGTTTCCTAGCGGGTGACAATGAGCAGTTCTTC
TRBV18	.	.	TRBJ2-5	CASSPGSKETQYF	TGTGCCAGCTCACCAGGGAGTAAAGAGACCCAGTACTTC
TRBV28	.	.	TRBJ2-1	CASRIQGAGTSEQFF	TGTGCCAGCAGGATTCAAGGGGCGGGAACGAGTGAGCAGTTCTTC
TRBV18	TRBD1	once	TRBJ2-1	CASSPPGTGEFYNEQFF	TGTGCCAGCTCACCACCTGGGACAGGGGAATTTTACAATGAGCAGTTCTTC
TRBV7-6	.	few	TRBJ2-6	CASSSTGGANVLTF	TGTGCCAGCAGCTCTACCGGGGGGGCCAACGTCCTGACTTTC
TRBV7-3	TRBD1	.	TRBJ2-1	CASSVLGQGDNEQFF	TGTGCCAGCAGCGTCCTTGGACAGGGAGACAATGAGCAGTTCTTC
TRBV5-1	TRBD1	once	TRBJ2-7	CASSLVGTGVSHEQYF	TGCGCCAGCAGCTTGGTGGGGACAGGGGTTTCCCACGAGCAGTACTTC
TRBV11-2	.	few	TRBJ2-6	CASSLVFRATGANVLTF	TGTGCCAGCAGCTTAGTCTTCAGGGCCACTGGGGCCAACGTCCTGACTTTC
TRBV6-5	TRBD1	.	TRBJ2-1	CASSYTDRGHEQFF	TGTGCCAGCAGTTACACGGACAGGGGCCATGAGCAGTTCTTC